This TCR beta chain was documented in a study of blood T cell repertoires in COVID-19 (dated by TCRdb to the early 2020s). A note on the overall study: The collaborator samples originated in the United States, Italy and Spain and spanned the acute and convalescent phases of COVID-19. Where available, HLA class I and class II types were obtained from metadata supplied by the sample provider rather than from assay-based typing. The samples were drawn from the first 160 participants of the ongoing ImmuneRACE study and from 1,254 subjects provided by 6 global collaborators. Nearly every sample came with metadata listing a de-identified subject ID, COVID-19 status, age in years and sex. The repertoires were made available in a free public database intended to serve as a resource for research on the immune response to SARS-CoV-2. The material from the prospective study consisted of cDNA or gDNA derived from T cells, B-cell-depleted T cells, or PBMCs. The dataset comprised deeply sampled blood TCRbeta repertoires from subjects exposed to, actively infected with, or recovered from COVID-19.

Here is what the overall study found, with its caveats: The amount of clinical and demographic metadata varied by source and participant and was provided uncurated.

Whole blood was collected in K2EDTA tubes by collaborating institutions according to the institutions' own protocols. For TCRbeta analysis, collaborators shipped samples in one of three forms: frozen whole blood, isolated PBMCs, or DNA extracted from either of those sample types. As regards this clone: Its target antigen remains unknown. The sample holds no much larger clone one base away, and base qualities are not on file.

At the junction V is shortened by 3 bases and J by 4 bases; bases outside the gene matches: 9. Including the terminal cysteine and phenylalanine, the CDR3 comprises 16 residues. Only the CDR3 region is kept as DNA, spanning 48 bases read in frame from base 1. Based on the germline V gene, the CDR1 and CDR2 sequences are MDHEN and SYDVKM. TCRbeta CDR3 regions were amplified from genomic DNA using the immunoSEQ Assay, a bias-controlled multiplex PCR. The paper's processing steps were these. Nucleated cell counts per sample were estimated from amplification of reference gene primers within the assay. Sequence reads were collapsed and filtered to measure the absolute abundance of every unique TCRbeta CDR3 rearrangement. Productive Simpson clonality was computed per sample as the square root of Simpson's diversity index over productive rearrangements. TCRdb obtained this table from immuneACCESS and retained in-frame rearrangements with V and J assigned. These tables miss some clones; where compared with another copy, unresolved V genes account for less than half of the shortfall, and the remainder is unexplained. D and trimming come from the DNA, and the V and J calls and clone size come from that table. The sample table holds 200,000 to 300,000 clones, of which roughly 87% were seen once. The ten largest account for 0.7% of the sample.

Sequences were obtained from peripheral blood. The receptor's source is a human donor in a cohort sampled during active COVID-19. The receptor chain draws on TRBV28 and TRBJ1-3, with TRBD1 matching 7 junction bases. The nucleotides read TGTGCCAGCAGTTTCCACGAGGGGGCGGGCGGAAACACCATATATTTT. This is translated as CASSFHEGAGGNTIYF. When the CDR3 is completed using the reference TRBV28 and TRBJ1-3 genes on either side, the full variable domain is DVKVTQSSRYLVKRTGEKVFLECVQDMDHENMFWYRQDPGLGLRLIYFSYDVKMKEKGDIPEGYSVSREKKERFSLILESASTNQTSMYLCASSFHEGAGGNTIYFGEGSWLTVV.